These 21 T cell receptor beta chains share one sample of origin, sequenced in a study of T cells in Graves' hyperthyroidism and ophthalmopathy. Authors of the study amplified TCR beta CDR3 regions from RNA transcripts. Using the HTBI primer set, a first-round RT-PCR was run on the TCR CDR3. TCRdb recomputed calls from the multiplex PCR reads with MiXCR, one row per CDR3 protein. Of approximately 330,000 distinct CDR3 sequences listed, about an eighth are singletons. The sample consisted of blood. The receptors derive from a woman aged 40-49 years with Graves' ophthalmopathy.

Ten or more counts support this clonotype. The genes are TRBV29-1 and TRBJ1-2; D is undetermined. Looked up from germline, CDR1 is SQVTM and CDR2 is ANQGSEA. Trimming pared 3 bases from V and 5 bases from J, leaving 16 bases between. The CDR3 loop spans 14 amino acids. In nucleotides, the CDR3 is TGCAGCGTTGACCTGGGAAGTCGGAATTATGGCTACACCTTC. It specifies CSVDLGSRNYGYTF.

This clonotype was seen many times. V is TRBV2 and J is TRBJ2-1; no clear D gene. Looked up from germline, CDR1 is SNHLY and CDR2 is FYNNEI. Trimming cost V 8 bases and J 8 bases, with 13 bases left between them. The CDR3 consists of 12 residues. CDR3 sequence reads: CASPKSSDEQFF. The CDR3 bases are TGTGCCAGCCCGAAGTCATCGGATGAGCAGTTCTTC.

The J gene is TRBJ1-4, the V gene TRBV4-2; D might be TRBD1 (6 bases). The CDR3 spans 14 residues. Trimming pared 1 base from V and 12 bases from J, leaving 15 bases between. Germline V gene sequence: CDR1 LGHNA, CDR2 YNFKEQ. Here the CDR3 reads CASSQGAGEVELFF. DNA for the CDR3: TGTGCCAGCAGCCAAGGGGCAGGGGAAGTAGAACTGTTTTTT.

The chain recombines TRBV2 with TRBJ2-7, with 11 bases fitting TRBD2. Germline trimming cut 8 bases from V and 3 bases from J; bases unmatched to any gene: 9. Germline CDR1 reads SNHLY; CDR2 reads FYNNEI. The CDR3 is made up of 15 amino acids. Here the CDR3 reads CASGSSGGAFYEQYF. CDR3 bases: TGTGCCAGCGGAAGTAGCGGGGGGGCCTTCTACGAGCAGTACTTC.

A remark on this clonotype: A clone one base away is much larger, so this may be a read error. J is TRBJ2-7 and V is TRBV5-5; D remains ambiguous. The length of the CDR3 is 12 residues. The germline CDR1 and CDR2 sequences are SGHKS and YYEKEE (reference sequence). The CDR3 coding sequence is TGTGCCAGCAGCTTGGCGTCAGGTGAGCAGCACTTC. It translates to CASSLASGEQHF.

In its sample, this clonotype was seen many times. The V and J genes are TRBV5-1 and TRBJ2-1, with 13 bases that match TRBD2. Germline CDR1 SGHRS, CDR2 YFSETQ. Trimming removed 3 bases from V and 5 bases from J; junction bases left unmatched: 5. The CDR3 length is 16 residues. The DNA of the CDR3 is TGCGCCAGCAGCTCTCTACTAGCGGGGGGGGACAATGAGCAGTTCTTC. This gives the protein CASSSLLAGGDNEQFF.

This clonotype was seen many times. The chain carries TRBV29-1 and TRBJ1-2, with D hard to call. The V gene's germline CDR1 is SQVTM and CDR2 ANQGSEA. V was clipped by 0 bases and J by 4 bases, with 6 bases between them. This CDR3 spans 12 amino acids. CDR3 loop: CSVEEPSYGYTF. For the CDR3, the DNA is TGCAGCGTTGAAGAACCGTCCTATGGCTACACCTTC. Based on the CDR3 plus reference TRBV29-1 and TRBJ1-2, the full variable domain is SAVISQKPSRDICQRGTSLTIQCQVDSQVTMMFWYRQQPGQSLTLIATANQGSEATYESGFVIDKFPISRPNLTFSTLTVSNMSPEDSSIYLCSVEEPSYGYTFGSGTRLTVV.

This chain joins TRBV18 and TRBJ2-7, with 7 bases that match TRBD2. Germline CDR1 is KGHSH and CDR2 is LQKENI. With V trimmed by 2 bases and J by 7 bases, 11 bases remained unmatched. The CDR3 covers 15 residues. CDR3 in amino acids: CASSPGAGVLNEQYF. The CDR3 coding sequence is TGTGCCAGCTCACCAGGCGCGGGAGTGCTCAATGAGCAGTACTTC.

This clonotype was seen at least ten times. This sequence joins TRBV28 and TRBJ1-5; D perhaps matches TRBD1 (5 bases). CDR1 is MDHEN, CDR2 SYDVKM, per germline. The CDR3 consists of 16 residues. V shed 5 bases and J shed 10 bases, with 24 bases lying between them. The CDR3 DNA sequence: TGTGCCAGCAGTCCCCGAGGACATAGAGGGATACAACCCCAGCATTTT. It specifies CASSPRGHRGIQPQHF. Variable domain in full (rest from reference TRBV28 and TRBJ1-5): DVKVTQSSRYLVKRTGEKVFLECVQDMDHENMFWYRQDPGLGLRLIYFSYDVKMKEKGDIPEGYSVSREKKERFSLILESASTNQTSMYLCASSPRGHRGIQPQHFGDGTRLSIL.

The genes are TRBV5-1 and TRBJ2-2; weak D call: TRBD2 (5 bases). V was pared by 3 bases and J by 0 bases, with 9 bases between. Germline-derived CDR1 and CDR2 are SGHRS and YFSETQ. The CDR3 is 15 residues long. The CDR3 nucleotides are TGCGCCAGCAGCTCGGGGATTCCGAACACCGGGGAGCTGTTTTTT. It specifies CASSSGIPNTGELFF.

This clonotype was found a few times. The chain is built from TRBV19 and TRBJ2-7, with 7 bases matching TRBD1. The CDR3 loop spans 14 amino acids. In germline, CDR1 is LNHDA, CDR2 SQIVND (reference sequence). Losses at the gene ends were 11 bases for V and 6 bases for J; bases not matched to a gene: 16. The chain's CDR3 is CAFFRDSSPVEQYF. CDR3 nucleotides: TGTGCCTTCTTCCGGGACAGCTCCCCTGTCGAGCAGTACTTC.

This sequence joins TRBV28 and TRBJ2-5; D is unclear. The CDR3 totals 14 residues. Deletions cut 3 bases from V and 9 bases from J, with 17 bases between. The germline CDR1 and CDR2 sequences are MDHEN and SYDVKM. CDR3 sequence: CASSFNVEVKAQYF. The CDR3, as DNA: TGTGCCAGCAGTTTTAACGTAGAGGTGAAGGCCCAGTACTTC.

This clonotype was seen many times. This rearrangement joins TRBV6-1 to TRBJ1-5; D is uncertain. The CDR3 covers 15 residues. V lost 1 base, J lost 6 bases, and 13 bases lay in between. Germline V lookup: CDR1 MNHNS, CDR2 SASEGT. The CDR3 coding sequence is TGTGCCAGCAGTGAAGGGGCAAGGGCCTCTCAGCCCCAGCATTTT. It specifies CASSEGARASQPQHF.

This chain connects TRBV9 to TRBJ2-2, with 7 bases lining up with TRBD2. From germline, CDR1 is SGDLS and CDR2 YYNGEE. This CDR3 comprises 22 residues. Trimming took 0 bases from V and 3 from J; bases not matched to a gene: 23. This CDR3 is CASSVVPPKGLTKPSYTGELFF. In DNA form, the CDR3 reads TGTGCCAGCAGCGTAGTGCCCCCTAAGGGACTAACAAAACCGTCTTACACCGGGGAGCTGTTTTTT.

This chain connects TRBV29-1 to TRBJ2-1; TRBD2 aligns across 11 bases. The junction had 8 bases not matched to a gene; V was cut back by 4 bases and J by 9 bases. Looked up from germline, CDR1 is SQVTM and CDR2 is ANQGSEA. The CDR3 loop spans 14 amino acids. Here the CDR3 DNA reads TGCAGCGTTGCCCAACTAGCGGGAGTGGCTGAGCAGTTCTTC. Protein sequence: CSVAQLAGVAEQFF.

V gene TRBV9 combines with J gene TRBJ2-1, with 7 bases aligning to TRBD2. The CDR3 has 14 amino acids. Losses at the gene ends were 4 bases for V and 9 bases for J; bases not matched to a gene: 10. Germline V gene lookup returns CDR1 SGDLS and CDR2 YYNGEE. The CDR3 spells CASSLSGWGGEQFF. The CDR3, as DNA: TGTGCCAGCAGCCTTAGCGGGTGGGGGGGTGAGCAGTTCTTC.

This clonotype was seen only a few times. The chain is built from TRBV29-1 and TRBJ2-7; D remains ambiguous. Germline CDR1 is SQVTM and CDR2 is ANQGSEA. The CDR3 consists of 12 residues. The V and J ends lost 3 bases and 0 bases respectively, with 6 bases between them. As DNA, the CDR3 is TGCAGCGTTGAGTCTAACTCCTACGAGCAGTACTTC. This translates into CSVESNSYEQYF.

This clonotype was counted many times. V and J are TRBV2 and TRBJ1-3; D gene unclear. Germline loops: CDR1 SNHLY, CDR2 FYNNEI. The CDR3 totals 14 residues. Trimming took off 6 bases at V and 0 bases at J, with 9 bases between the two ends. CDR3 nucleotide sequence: TGTGCCAGCAGGGCGACTGGCTCTGGAAACACCATATATTTT. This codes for CASRATGSGNTIYF. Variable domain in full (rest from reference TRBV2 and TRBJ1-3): EPEVTQTPSHQVTQMGQEVILRCVPISNHLYFYWYRQILGQKVEFLVSFYNNEISEKSEIFDDQFSVERPDGSNFTLKIRSTKLEDSAMYFCASRATGSGNTIYFGEGSWLTVV.

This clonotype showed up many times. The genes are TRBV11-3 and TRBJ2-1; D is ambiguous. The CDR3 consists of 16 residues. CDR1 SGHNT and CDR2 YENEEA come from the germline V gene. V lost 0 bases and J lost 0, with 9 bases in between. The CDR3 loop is CASSLEGSVSYNEQFF. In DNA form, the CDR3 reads TGTGCCAGCAGCTTAGAAGGCAGCGTCTCCTACAATGAGCAGTTCTTC.

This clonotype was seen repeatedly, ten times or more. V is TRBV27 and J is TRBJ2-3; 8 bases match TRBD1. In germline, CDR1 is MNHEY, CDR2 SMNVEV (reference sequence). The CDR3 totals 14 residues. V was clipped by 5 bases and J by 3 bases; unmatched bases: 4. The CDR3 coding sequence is TGTGCCAGCAGTCCCTGGACAGGGACAGATACGCAGTATTTT. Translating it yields CASSPWTGTDTQYF.

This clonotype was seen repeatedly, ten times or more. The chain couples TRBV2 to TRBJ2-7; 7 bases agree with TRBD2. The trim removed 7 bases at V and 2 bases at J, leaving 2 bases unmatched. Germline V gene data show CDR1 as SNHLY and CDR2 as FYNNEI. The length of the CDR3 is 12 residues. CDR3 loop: CASMGGAYEQYF. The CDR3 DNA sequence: TGTGCCAGCATGGGAGGGGCCTACGAGCAGTACTTC.